The 3 T cell receptor beta chains presented below share a single source sample, sequenced in a study of blood T cell repertoires in COVID-19. Repertoires were generated with immunoSEQ multiplex PCR, while TCRdb's copy carries only in-frame clones and drops some. In the table there are approximately 220,000 clones, roughly 80% of which are singletons. The material sequenced was peripheral blood. These receptor sequences come from a woman of 80 years or more with acute or convalescent COVID-19.

The rearrangement uses TRBV19 and TRBJ1-2; D gene unclear. Trimming pared 7 bases from V and 0 bases from J, leaving 3 bases between. Germline-derived CDR1 and CDR2 are LNHDA and SQIVND (reference sequence). This CDR3 comprises 11 residues. The CDR3 protein is CASIANYGYTF. The CDR3 bases are TGTGCCAGTATCGCTAACTATGGCTACACCTTC.

The V gene is TRBV27, the J gene TRBJ2-2, with 9 positions matching TRBD1. Losses at the gene ends were 3 bases for V and 5 bases for J; bases not matched to a gene: 4. Germline CDR1 is MNHEY and CDR2 is SMNVEV (reference sequence). The CDR3 has 15 amino acids. CDR3 loop: CASSLGDRVTGELFF. The CDR3 bases are TGTGCCAGCAGTTTGGGGGACAGGGTGACCGGGGAGCTGTTTTTT.

The rearrangement links TRBV9 to TRBJ1-3, with D perhaps TRBD1 (6 bases). The germline V and J ends were trimmed by 6 bases and 1 base, with 11 bases remaining between them. The germline gives CDR1 SGDLS, CDR2 YYNGEE. The CDR3 totals 14 residues. The CDR3 nucleotides are TGTGCCAGCACGGCAGGGGATTCTGGAAACACCATATATTTT. Translated, it gives CASTAGDSGNTIYF.